The 29 T cell receptor beta chains below all came from one sample that was sequenced in a study of T cells in Graves' hyperthyroidism and ophthalmopathy. Amplification of TCR beta CDR3 regions used RNA as the template. Primed by the HTBI set, a first-round RT-PCR was run on the TCR CDR3. Each CDR3 protein is one row after TCRdb ran MiXCR on the multiplex PCR reads. Of nearly 600,000 distinct CDR3 sequences listed, 14% were seen once; the top ten hold roughly 5.5%. Sequences were obtained from blood. Receptor source: a woman in her thirties with Graves' hyperthyroidism that later progressed to Graves' ophthalmopathy.

The chain uses TRBV7-2 and TRBJ2-7; D unresolved. Germline-derived CDR1 and CDR2 are SGHTA and FQGNSA. This CDR3 contains 16 residues. Trimming shortened V by 5 bases and J by 0 bases, and 17 bases separated the two germline ends. CDR3 protein: CASSPDGSYRSYEQYF. DNA of the CDR3: TGTGCCAGCAGCCCGGACGGTTCTTACCGCTCCTACGAGCAGTACTTC.

This clonotype was picked up many times. The rearrangement uses TRBV20-1 and TRBJ2-7; 11 bases map to TRBD2. Looked up from germline, CDR1 is DFQATT and CDR2 is SNEGSKA (reference sequence). Trimming removed 0 bases from V and 7 bases from J; junction bases left unmatched: 11. This CDR3 comprises 16 residues. This chain's CDR3 is CSARDSLLAGALEQYF. CDR3 nucleotide sequence: TGCAGTGCTAGAGATTCCTTACTAGCGGGAGCACTTGAGCAGTACTTC.

This clonotype showed up many times. V and J are TRBV6-2 or TRBV6-3 and TRBJ1-5; 11 bases match TRBD1. V trimming: 5 bases; J trimming: 4 bases; junction bases outside the gene matches: 10. This CDR3 comprises 17 residues. Germline CDR1 is MNHEY and CDR2 is SVGEGT. CDR3 sequence: CASSPDRGHSLNQPQHF. CDR3 in DNA: TGTGCCAGCAGTCCGGACAGGGGGCATTCGCTAAATCAGCCCCAGCATTTT.

The J gene is TRBJ2-7, the V gene TRBV7-9, with TRBD1 matching 9 bases. The CDR3 consists of 15 residues. With 7 bases clipped from V and 6 bases from J, the junction kept 13 bases outside the gene matches. The germline CDR1 and CDR2 sequences are SEHNR and FQNEAQ (reference sequence). CDR3 DNA: TGTGCCAGCACCCCCACGGGACAGGGTAACGGCGAGCAGTACTTC. Amino acid sequence: CASTPTGQGNGEQYF.

This clonotype was seen at least ten times. J is TRBJ2-3 and V is TRBV7-3; a possible D gene is TRBD2 (6 bases). In germline, CDR1 is SGHTA, CDR2 FQGTGA. Trimming removed 4 bases at V and 8 bases at J, with 25 bases between. The CDR3 sequence is 17 residues long. CDR3 in DNA: TGTGCCAGCAGCTCCAACATTGGACCTAGCGATTTCAGTACGCAGTATTTT. As protein: CASSSNIGPSDFSTQYF.

This clonotype has a handful of counts. The rearrangement uses TRBV19 and TRBJ1-3; D gene unclear. The CDR3 contains 11 residues. In germline, CDR1 is LNHDA, CDR2 SQIVND (reference sequence). Deletions cut 6 bases from V and 3 bases from J, with 3 bases between. CDR3 in amino acids: CASRNGNTIYF. In DNA, the CDR3 is TGTGCCAGTAGAAATGGAAACACCATATATTTT.

The chain combines TRBV2 with TRBJ2-1, with 7 bases aligning to TRBD2. After removal of 0 bases from V and 7 bases from J, the junction contained 3 bases not matched to a gene. CDR3 length equals 14 residues. Per germline, CDR1 SNHLY and CDR2 FYNNEI. The CDR3 reads CASSEAGGPNEQFF. In DNA form, the CDR3 reads TGTGCCAGCAGTGAAGCGGGAGGGCCGAATGAGCAGTTCTTC.

This clonotype was counted ten times or more. This rearrangement joins TRBV6-5 to TRBJ1-6, with a possible D match to TRBD1 (5 bases). The germline V gene has CDR1 MNHEY and CDR2 SVGAGI. This CDR3 is 15 amino acids long. V was cut by 4 bases and J by 3 bases, with 10 bases left in between. The CDR3 DNA is TGTGCCAGCAGTTCCGGGACGGTCTATAATTCACCCCTCCACTTT. It translates to CASSSGTVYNSPLHF.

This clonotype was counted at least ten times. The rearrangement links TRBV20-1 to TRBJ2-7, with TRBD1 matching over 12 bases. The CDR3 loop spans 15 amino acids. V shed 5 bases, J shed 5 bases, and the junction held 10 bases outside the gene matches. Germline V gene sequence: CDR1 DFQATT, CDR2 SNEGSKA (reference sequence). CDR3 in amino acids: CSAGNPGQGAHEQYF. The CDR3 bases are TGCAGTGCTGGAAACCCGGGACAGGGGGCCCACGAGCAGTACTTC.

This clonotype has at least ten counts. V gene TRBV12-5 combines with J gene TRBJ2-4; 7 nucleotides align to TRBD1. The V and J ends lost 2 bases and 0 bases, in that order; junction bases with no gene match: 19. Germline-derived CDR1 and CDR2 are LGHNT and FRNRAP. CDR3 length equals 21 residues. CDR3 amino acids: CASGLYQDRRNALLAKNIQYF. The CDR3 coding sequence is TGTGCTAGTGGTTTGTATCAGGACAGGCGAAACGCGCTACTAGCCAAAAACATTCAGTACTTC.

The sample holds a few counts of this clonotype. V gene TRBV20-1 combines with J gene TRBJ2-3; D possibly corresponds to TRBD2 (5 bases). Trimming stripped 5 bases from V and 4 bases from J, with 13 bases between. Germline loops: CDR1 DFQATT, CDR2 SNEGSKA (reference sequence). This CDR3 has 13 residues. The CDR3 loop is CSALTGSPDTQYF. For the CDR3, the DNA is TGCAGTGCTTTGACGGGATCACCAGATACGCAGTATTTT.

This clonotype has a count of ten or more. This chain uses TRBV7-9 with TRBJ2-7; D might be TRBD2 (5 bases). The CDR3 is 16 residues long. Germline V gives CDR1 SEHNR, CDR2 FQNEAQ (reference sequence). The V gene lost 5 bases and the J gene lost 2 bases, with 19 bases spanning the gap. CDR3 region: CASSHSGSGYPYEQYF. The DNA of the CDR3 is TGTGCCAGCAGCCACTCGGGCTCGGGATATCCCTACGAGCAGTACTTC.

This clonotype was observed a handful of times. The chain combines TRBV4-1 with TRBJ2-2; D unclear. From germline, CDR1 is MGHRA and CDR2 YSYEKL. V lost 4 bases and J 5 bases, leaving 8 bases between the germline ends. This CDR3 region has 13 residues. In DNA, the CDR3 is TGCGCCAGCAGCCCGGAGACTACCGGGGAGCTGTTTTTT. This codes for CASSPETTGELFF.

The J gene is TRBJ1-5, the V gene TRBV27; 10 nucleotides line up with TRBD1. This CDR3 region has 15 residues. CDR1 and CDR2 from the germline V gene are MNHEY and SMNVEV (reference sequence). The V gene end was trimmed by 5 bases and the J gene end by 8 bases; junction bases not matched to a gene: 9. CDR3 loop: CASSQMTGGGEPQHF. The CDR3 coding sequence is TGTGCCAGCAGTCAAATGACAGGGGGCGGTGAGCCCCAGCATTTT.

This clonotype was found a few times. This chain uses TRBV6-1 with TRBJ2-7; TRBD2 is a possible D gene (5 bases). CDR1 MNHNS and CDR2 SASEGT come from the germline V gene. This CDR3 region has 15 residues. Trimming pared 6 bases from V and 3 bases from J, leaving 18 bases between. CDR3 in amino acids: CASRKNSVAGYEQYF. In DNA, the CDR3 is TGTGCCAGCAGAAAAAATAGCGTCGCGGGCTACGAGCAGTACTTC.

This clonotype was seen at least ten times. The J gene is TRBJ1-2, the V gene TRBV18; 10 nucleotides agree with TRBD1. Germline lookup yields CDR1 KGHSH and CDR2 LQKENI. This CDR3 is 15 amino acids long. Losses at the gene ends were 3 bases for V and 4 bases for J; bases not matched to a gene: 5. CDR3 residues: CASSPPGQGFYGYTF. The CDR3 DNA reads as TGTGCCAGCTCACCCCCGGGACAGGGGTTCTATGGCTACACCTTC. The full variable domain, its missing parts supplied by reference TRBV18 and TRBJ1-2, is NAGVMQNPRHLVRRRGQEARLRCSPMKGHSHVYWYRQLPEEGLKFMVYLQKENIIDESGMPKERFSAEFPKEGPSILRIQQVVRGDSAAYFCASSPPGQGFYGYTFGSGTRLTVV.

This clonotype was counted many times. The rearrangement joins TRBV7-9 to TRBJ2-7; 8 bases fit TRBD2. Germline V gives CDR1 SEHNR, CDR2 FQNEAQ (reference sequence). Trimming took 5 bases from V and 6 from J; bases not matched to a gene: 9. The CDR3 extends over 14 amino acids. The CDR3 loop is CASSVLAGIGEQYF. For the CDR3, the DNA is TGTGCCAGCAGCGTCTTAGCGGGAATTGGCGAGCAGTACTTC.

This clonotype was recorded many times. The chain has TRBV6-2 or TRBV6-3 and TRBJ2-3; D is unclear. The CDR3 runs to 12 residues. CDR1 and CDR2 (germline): MNHEY, SVGEGT. Trimming stripped 7 bases from V and 1 base from J, with 6 bases between. The CDR3 coding sequence is TGTGCCAGCAATAGGGGCACAGATACGCAGTATTTT. This codes for CASNRGTDTQYF.

This clonotype was counted only a few times. This rearrangement joins TRBV7-9 to TRBJ2-3; TRBD2 agrees at 11 bases. CDR3 length: 16 residues. After removal of 5 bases from V and 1 base from J, the junction contained 5 bases not matched to a gene. Germline V CDR1 and CDR2: SEHNR, FQNEAQ (reference sequence). CDR3 coding DNA: TGTGCCAGCAGCCGCCTACTAGCGGGGGGCACAGATACGCAGTATTTT. This gives the protein CASSRLLAGGTDTQYF.

This clonotype has ten or more counts. The V call is TRBV30, the J call TRBJ2-1; 7 nucleotides line up with TRBD2. V lost 3 bases, J lost 3 bases, and 8 bases stayed unmatched. Per germline, CDR1 GTSNPN and CDR2 SVGIG (reference sequence). CDR3 length: 15 residues. CDR3 sequence reads: CAWRWPSGNYNEQFF. CDR3 sequence (DNA): TGTGCCTGGAGGTGGCCTAGCGGAAACTACAATGAGCAGTTCTTC.

This clonotype was picked up many times. The J gene is TRBJ1-1, the V gene TRBV18; D gene uncertain. Germline loops: CDR1 KGHSH, CDR2 LQKENI. The CDR3 loop spans 13 amino acids. The V gene lost 6 bases and the J gene lost 1 base, with 9 bases spanning the gap. The CDR3 spells CASSPQQNTEAFF. CDR3 DNA sequence: TGTGCCAGCTCGCCTCAGCAGAACACTGAAGCTTTCTTT.

Only a few counts were recorded for this clonotype. CDR3 coding DNA: TGTGCCAGCAGCTACTCGGGGAGCGGGGGTGACTACGAGCAGTACTTC. The encoded protein is CASSYSGSGGDYEQYF. The chain uses TRBV11-2 and TRBJ2-7, with TRBD2 matching 8 bases. The CDR3 consists of 16 residues. Losses at the gene ends were 4 bases for V and 3 bases for J; bases not matched to a gene: 11. CDR1 and CDR2 from the germline V gene are SGHAT and FQNNGV.

This clonotype occurred many times. This sequence joins TRBV12-3 or TRBV12-4 and TRBJ2-3, with D perhaps matching TRBD2 (5 bases). Trimming took 5 bases from V and 7 from J, leaving 16 bases between them. This CDR3 has 14 amino acids. The chain's CDR3 is CASSTRTGTYTQYF. Here the CDR3 DNA reads TGTGCCAGCAGTACCCGGACTGGCACGTATACGCAGTATTTT.

As regards this clonotype: A single base separates this from a much larger clone, so it may be a read error. The rearrangement joins TRBV27 to TRBJ1-1; the D is unclear. CDR3 size: 12 residues. Germline V CDR1 and CDR2: MNHEY, SMNVEV (reference sequence). This CDR3 reads CAMQALNTEDFF. The CDR3 bases are TGTGCCATGCAGGCTTTGAACACTGAAGATTTCTTT.

V and J are TRBV5-4 and TRBJ2-2, with 8 bases identical to TRBD2. This CDR3 has 16 amino acids. The V gene end was trimmed by 4 bases and the J gene end by 5 bases; junction bases not matched to a gene: 10. Germline values: CDR1 SGHNT, CDR2 YYREEE (reference sequence). The CDR3 DNA reads as TGTGCCAGCAGCCCCTCGGGACTAGTCCGAACCGGGGAGCTGTTTTTT. It codes for CASSPSGLVRTGELFF.

This clonotype was detected only a few times. The gene calls are TRBV24-1 and TRBJ2-2; possible D gene TRBD2, 5 bases. Germline assignment: CDR1 KGHDR and CDR2 SFDVKD. The length of the CDR3 is 17 residues. Trimming removed 4 bases from V and 1 base from J, with 15 bases in between. Written as DNA, the CDR3 is TGTGCCACCAGTGACCACGCTCTAGCTCGGAACACCGGGGAGCTGTTTTTT. Amino acids: CATSDHALARNTGELFF.

This clonotype has a count of ten or more. The chain combines TRBV28 with TRBJ1-4; 8 nucleotides match TRBD1. With 4 bases clipped from V and 6 bases from J, the junction kept 7 bases outside the gene matches. The CDR3 is 15 amino acids. Germline assignment: CDR1 MDHEN and CDR2 SYDVKM. CDR3 DNA: TGTGCCAGCAGTTCCTGGACAGGGACGGATGAAAAACTGTTTTTT. Its protein product is CASSSWTGTDEKLFF.

This clonotype was seen repeatedly, ten times or more. V and J are TRBV5-6 and TRBJ2-3; D is uncertain. Germline assignment: CDR1 SGHDT and CDR2 YYEEEE. The CDR3 length is 12 residues. The V and J ends lost 1 base and 2 bases respectively, with 2 bases between them. CDR3 residues: CASSLFTDTQYF. CDR3 DNA sequence: TGTGCCAGCAGCTTGTTCACAGATACGCAGTATTTT.

In its sample, this clonotype was seen many times. The chain employs TRBV6-1 and TRBJ1-1, with unresolved D. The V end lost 2 bases, the J end lost 5 bases, and 9 bases lay between the germline ends. In germline, CDR1 is MNHNS, CDR2 SASEGT. The CDR3 consists of 13 residues. The CDR3 is CASSELGGTEAFF. The CDR3 DNA follows: TGTGCCAGCAGTGAACTAGGAGGGACTGAAGCTTTCTTT.